This T cell receptor (beta chain) was recorded in a study of T cell responses to AZD1222 COVID-19 vaccine. Measured with immunoSEQ multiplex PCR; TCRdb has only the in-frame clones, and not every one. The table records under 200,000 clones, approximately 90% of them present only once. General study points: Spike was spanned by vaccine-associated CD4 TCRs, which were dominant at 160-218 and 743-854. Spike-specific TCR breadth and depth grew following two AZD1222 doses. Donors were mostly white British, more females; clonal diversity possibly underestimated.

Pooled together were second doses at about 4 or about 12 weeks. On this clone itself: Its antigen remains unknown.

Sequencing was performed on peripheral blood, taken 28 days after the second AZD1222 dose. The clonotype was recovered from an adult who received the AZD1222 COVID-19 vaccine.

CDR3 in amino acids: CATGRNTGELFF. In nucleotides, the CDR3 is TGTGCCACCGGCCGCAACACCGGGGAGCTGTTTTTT. The chain links TRBV28 to TRBJ2-2; no firm D call. Germline V gene lookup returns CDR1 MDHEN and CDR2 SYDVKM. The CDR3 runs 12 residues. Trimming took off 10 bases at V and 2 bases at J, with 8 bases between the two ends. The full variable domain, rest sourced from reference TRBV28 and TRBJ2-2, is DVKVTQSSRYLVKRTGEKVFLECVQDMDHENMFWYRQDPGLGLRLIYFSYDVKMKEKGDIPEGYSVSREKKERFSLILESASTNQTSMYLCATGRNTGELFFGEGSRLTVL.